These 28 T cell receptor beta chains were all obtained from the same sample, sequenced in a study of T cell responses to AZD1222 COVID-19 vaccine. Method: immunoSEQ multiplex PCR; TCRdb's copy keeps in-frame clones and lacks some. The table lists around 130,000 clones, about 88% of them singletons. The sample consisted of peripheral blood, taken 28 days after the second AZD1222 dose. These receptors all stem from an adult who received the AZD1222 COVID-19 vaccine.

The chain uses TRBV18 and TRBJ1-1; no clear D. Deletions cut 0 bases from V and 1 base from J, with 9 bases between. Germline V gene sequence: CDR1 KGHSH, CDR2 LQKENI. CDR3 length equals 15 residues. This CDR3 reads CASSPPAERNTEAFF. Here the CDR3 DNA reads TGTGCCAGCTCACCACCGGCAGAGAGGAACACTGAAGCTTTCTTT.

This sequence joins TRBV3-1 (or the pseudogene TRBV3-2) and TRBJ1-2; TRBD1 matches at 9 bases. Unmatched junction bases numbered 6, after V lost 0 bases and J lost 4 bases. There are 16 residues in the CDR3. CDR1 is LGHDT and CDR2 is YNNKEL in the germline V gene (reference sequence). CDR3 amino acids: CASSQDNRGLGYGYTF. The CDR3 bases are TGTGCCAGCAGCCAAGACAACAGGGGGCTTGGCTATGGCTACACCTTC.

The chain links TRBV5-1 to TRBJ1-2, with a weak D call TRBD1 (5 bases). Looked up from germline, CDR1 is SGHRS and CDR2 is YFSETQ. The CDR3 loop spans 13 amino acids. V dropped 4 bases and J dropped 4 bases, with 11 bases sitting between them. The CDR3 DNA reads as TGCGCCAGCAGCATAGACAGTACCTATGGCTACACCTTC. It translates to CASSIDSTYGYTF. The full variable domain, in which reference TRBV5-1 and TRBJ1-2 provide the parts outside the CDR3, is KAGVTQTPRYLIKTRGQQVTLSCSPISGHRSVSWYQQTPGQGLQFLFEYFSETQRNKGNFPGRFSGRQFSNSRSEMNVSTLELGDSALYLCASSIDSTYGYTFGSGTRLTVV.

This clone is a singleton in its sample. The chain has TRBV6-6 and TRBJ1-1; D not resolved. The V end was cut by 2 bases, the J end by 8 bases, with 6 bases between. Germline V gene data show CDR1 as MNHNY and CDR2 as SVGAGI (reference sequence). This CDR3 is 11 amino acids long. The CDR3 DNA reads TGTGCCAGCAGTTACCGACACGAAGCTTTCTTT. This translates into CASSYRHEAFF.

The rearrangement links TRBV5-1 to TRBJ2-7, with D unresolved. The CDR3 runs 15 residues. CDR1 and CDR2 (germline): SGHRS, YFSETQ. Trimming took 0 bases from V and 0 from J, leaving 10 bases between them. The CDR3 sequence is CASSLAVSSSYEQYF. DNA for the CDR3: TGCGCCAGCAGCTTGGCGGTCAGCAGCTCCTACGAGCAGTACTTC.

The chain combines TRBV6-2 or TRBV6-3 with TRBJ2-1; D is unclear. V lost 5 bases to trimming and J lost 8 bases, with 10 bases between them. Per the germline V gene, CDR1 is MNHEY and CDR2 is SVGEGT. There are 12 residues in the CDR3. CDR3 amino acids: CASSPIADEQFF. In nucleotides, the CDR3 is TGTGCCAGCAGTCCGATTGCGGATGAGCAGTTCTTC.

The CDR3 region is CASSPYTGTDTQYF. The CDR3 DNA is TGTGCCAGCAGCCCTTATACGGGCACAGATACGCAGTATTTT. V and J are TRBV3-1 (or the pseudogene TRBV3-2) and TRBJ2-3; the D is unclear. From germline, CDR1 is LGHDT and CDR2 YNNKEL (reference sequence). Trimming removed 4 bases from V and 1 base from J, with 9 bases in between. This CDR3 contains 14 residues.

The rearrangement links TRBV28 to TRBJ2-7, with a weak D call TRBD1 (5 bases). Trimming removed 5 bases at V and 4 bases at J, with 21 bases between. This CDR3 is built from 16 residues. The germline V gene encodes CDR1 MDHEN and CDR2 SYDVKM. The CDR3 bases are TGTGCCAGCAGTCCTCCTACAGGTTACGGGTTTTACGAGCAGTACTTC. Its translation is CASSPPTGYGFYEQYF.

This rearrangement joins TRBV7-2 to TRBJ1-3; maybe TRBD1 (6 bases). V was shortened by 6 bases and J by 0 bases, with 12 bases between the two germline ends. Germline CDR1 and CDR2: SGHTA and FQGNSA. CDR3 length equals 15 residues. The CDR3 bases are TGTGCCAGCAGAACGGACAGCTCCTCTGGAAACACCATATATTTT. As protein: CASRTDSSSGNTIYF.

This rearrangement joins TRBV19 to TRBJ1-5, with 8 bases lining up with TRBD1. V was clipped by 2 bases and J by 0 bases; unmatched bases: 6. Germline CDR1 LNHDA, CDR2 SQIVND (reference sequence). This CDR3 is 17 amino acids long. This CDR3 reads CASSINGQGSSNQPQHF. The CDR3 DNA is TGTGCCAGTAGTATAAATGGACAGGGAAGTAGCAATCAGCCCCAGCATTTT.

J is TRBJ2-7 and V is TRBV6-2 or TRBV6-3; D ambiguous. CDR1 is MNHEY and CDR2 is SVGEGT in the germline V gene. Trimming removed 3 bases from V and 2 bases from J, with 17 bases in between. The CDR3 is made up of 16 amino acids. CDR3 sequence: CASSYLSGQDPYEQYF. The CDR3 DNA sequence: TGTGCCAGCAGTTATCTGTCAGGCCAGGACCCCTACGAGCAGTACTTC.

The CDR3 nucleotides are TGTGCCAGCAGCCTTGGAAGGGGTCGGAACGAGCAGTACTTC. Its translation: CASSLGRGRNEQYF. The chain is built from TRBV11-3 and TRBJ2-7, with D possibly being TRBD1 (5 bases). The V gene lost 5 bases and the J gene lost 5 bases, with 16 bases spanning the gap. In germline, CDR1 is SGHNT, CDR2 YENEEA. The CDR3 is made up of 14 amino acids.

This sequence joins TRBV5-1 and TRBJ2-7; 13 bases map to TRBD2. Per germline, CDR1 SGHRS and CDR2 YFSETQ. The junction had 9 bases not matched to a gene; V was cut back by 3 bases and J by 6 bases. The CDR3 extends over 16 amino acids. CDR3 nucleotide sequence: TGCGCCAGCAGCTGGCTTACTAGCGGGGGGGCCAGCGAGCAGTACTTC. It codes for CASSWLTSGGASEQYF.

This clone showed up just once. The chain carries TRBV7-2 and TRBJ1-3; D remains unclear. The CDR3 consists of 15 residues. V lost 8 bases and J lost 1, with 15 bases in between. Germline CDR1 and CDR2: SGHTA and FQGNSA. The CDR3, as DNA: TGTGCCAGCTCGAGGATGGGATCGTCTGGAAACACCATATATTTT. This translates into CASSRMGSSGNTIYF.

This rearrangement joins TRBV3-1 (or the pseudogene TRBV3-2) to TRBJ1-1, with unresolved D. This CDR3 has 15 amino acids. The V and J ends lost 3 bases and 1 base respectively, with 12 bases between them. The V gene's germline CDR1 is LGHDT and CDR2 YNNKEL (reference sequence). The CDR3 loop reads CASSQEGKENTEAFF. Here the CDR3 DNA reads TGTGCCAGCAGCCAGGAGGGTAAGGAGAACACTGAAGCTTTCTTT.

This clone appeared a few times. The chain joins TRBV30 to TRBJ2-2; D ambiguous. Looked up from germline, CDR1 is GTSNPN and CDR2 is SVGIG (reference sequence). Between the trimmed V and J ends, which lost 5 bases and 1 base, there was a span of 8 bases. The CDR3 totals 13 residues. In DNA form, the CDR3 reads TGTGCCTGGCAAACACTGAACACCGGGGAGCTGTTTTTT. It encodes CAWQTLNTGELFF.

The chain uses TRBV28 and TRBJ2-1, with 8 positions matching TRBD2. Germline values: CDR1 MDHEN, CDR2 SYDVKM. This CDR3 has 16 amino acids. With 6 bases clipped from V and 6 bases from J, the junction kept 13 bases outside the gene matches. The CDR3 sequence is CASSWGPAGGFNEQFF. CDR3 nucleotides: TGTGCCAGCAGCTGGGGCCCTGCGGGGGGTTTCAATGAGCAGTTCTTC.

In its sample, this clone was seen once. The chain links TRBV19 to TRBJ2-1; 10 bases fit TRBD2. Germline lookup yields CDR1 LNHDA and CDR2 SQIVND (reference sequence). The junction had 8 bases not matched to a gene; V was cut back by 6 bases and J by 6 bases. This CDR3 spans 15 amino acids. The CDR3 here is CASRRERGGLNEQFF. Written as DNA, the CDR3 is TGTGCCAGTAGACGCGAGCGGGGGGGCCTCAATGAGCAGTTCTTC.

The V and J genes are TRBV29-1 and TRBJ1-1; TRBD1 matches 7 bases. J was trimmed by 4 bases and V by 8 bases; bases with no gene match: 4. The germline V gene encodes CDR1 SQVTM and CDR2 ANQGSEA. The CDR3 is 11 residues long. In DNA, the CDR3 is TGCAGCTATGACAGGGCCACTGAAGCTTTCTTT. This encodes CSYDRATEAFF.

The chain recombines TRBV6-2 or TRBV6-3 with TRBJ2-3; D possibly corresponds to TRBD2 (7 bases). The CDR3 length is 16 residues. The germline V gene encodes CDR1 MNHEY and CDR2 SVGEGT. Trimming took 8 bases from V and 0 from J, leaving 18 bases between them. CDR3 amino acids: CASCFRGGPSTDTQYF. The CDR3 bases are TGTGCCAGCTGTTTCCGCGGGGGCCCTAGCACAGATACGCAGTATTTT.

CDR3 DNA: TGCGCCAGCAGCCAAGAATACCGACTCCCGAACACTGAAGCTTTCTTT. It yields the protein CASSQEYRLPNTEAFF. The chain has TRBV4-3 and TRBJ1-1, with D unresolved. The V end was cut by 0 bases, the J end by 1 base, with 12 bases between. The CDR3 sequence is 16 residues long. Germline CDR1 is LGHNA and CDR2 is YSLEER.

The V call is TRBV28, the J call TRBJ2-7; D possibly corresponds to TRBD2 (5 bases). The CDR3 is 14 residues long. Germline V CDR1 and CDR2: MDHEN, SYDVKM. Between the trimmed V and J ends, which lost 6 bases and 4 bases, there was a span of 16 bases. The CDR3 nucleotides read TGTGCCAGCAGCCCCGCACTGCCGGGGTACGAGCAGTACTTC. Translated: CASSPALPGYEQYF.

J is TRBJ2-7 and V is TRBV10-3, with D maybe TRBD2 (7 bases). The germline CDR1 and CDR2 sequences are ENHRY and SYGVKD. V was cut by 10 bases and J by 1 base, with 14 bases left in between. The CDR3 runs to 13 residues. CDR3 nucleotide sequence: TGTGCCACCCAGGGAGGGACATCCTACGAGCAGTACTTC. Its translation: CATQGGTSYEQYF.

The rearrangement links TRBV6-5 to TRBJ1-1; 8 bases map to TRBD1. CDR3 length: 13 residues. The germline CDR1 and CDR2 sequences are MNHEY and SVGAGI. V lost 6 bases, J lost 4 bases, and 4 bases stayed unmatched. This CDR3 reads CASRDRERTEAFF. For the CDR3, the DNA is TGTGCCAGCAGGGACAGGGAACGCACTGAAGCTTTCTTT.

The table lists this clone with a count of one. V is TRBV27 and J is TRBJ1-2; TRBD1 aligns across 7 bases. From germline, CDR1 is MNHEY and CDR2 SMNVEV (reference sequence). Trimming took 4 bases from V and 4 from J; bases not matched to a gene: 9. This CDR3 comprises 15 residues. The CDR3 coding sequence is TGTGCCAGCAGTTGGGGGGGAGGGGGCGCCTATGGCTACACCTTC. Its protein is CASSWGGGGAYGYTF.

The chain is built from TRBV18 and TRBJ1-6; D possibly corresponds to TRBD1 (5 bases). Germline-derived CDR1 and CDR2 are KGHSH and LQKENI. The CDR3 loop spans 16 amino acids. Trimming removed 3 bases at V and 6 bases at J, with 15 bases between. The CDR3 protein is CASSPEAGPSNSPLHF. The CDR3 DNA is TGTGCCAGCTCACCGGAGGCAGGGCCGAGTAATTCACCCCTCCACTTT.

The chain couples TRBV14 to TRBJ1-2; D remains ambiguous. Trimming cost V 2 bases and J 8 bases, with 18 bases left between them. This CDR3 region has 15 residues. The germline V gene encodes CDR1 SGHDN and CDR2 FVKESK. The CDR3, as DNA: TGTGCCAGCAGCCAAAACCCGGGTCCCATGGGAGGCTACACCTTC. Its translation: CASSQNPGPMGGYTF.

The V call is TRBV20-1, the J call TRBJ2-1; 10 bases map to TRBD1. Germline CDR1 and CDR2: DFQATT and SNEGSKA (reference sequence). The V and J ends lost 3 bases and 9 bases, in that order; junction bases with no gene match: 11. CDR3 length: 15 amino acids. CDR3 nucleotides: TGCAGTGCTAGTAACCGGGACAGGGGTAGGGCTGAGCAGTTCTTC. Translated: CSASNRDRGRAEQFF.